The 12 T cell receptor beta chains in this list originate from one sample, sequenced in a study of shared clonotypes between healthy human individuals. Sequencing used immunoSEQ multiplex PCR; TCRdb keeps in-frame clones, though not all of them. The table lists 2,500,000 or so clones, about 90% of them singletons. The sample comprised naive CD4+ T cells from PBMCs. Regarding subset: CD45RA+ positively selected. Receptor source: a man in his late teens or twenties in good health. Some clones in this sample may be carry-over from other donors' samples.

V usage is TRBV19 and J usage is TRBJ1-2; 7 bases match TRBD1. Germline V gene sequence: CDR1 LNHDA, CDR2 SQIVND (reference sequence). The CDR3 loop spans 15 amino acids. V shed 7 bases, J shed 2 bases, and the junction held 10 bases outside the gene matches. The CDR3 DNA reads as TGTGCCAGTAACCCCCGGGACAGACCAAACTATGGCTACACCTTC. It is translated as CASNPRDRPNYGYTF.

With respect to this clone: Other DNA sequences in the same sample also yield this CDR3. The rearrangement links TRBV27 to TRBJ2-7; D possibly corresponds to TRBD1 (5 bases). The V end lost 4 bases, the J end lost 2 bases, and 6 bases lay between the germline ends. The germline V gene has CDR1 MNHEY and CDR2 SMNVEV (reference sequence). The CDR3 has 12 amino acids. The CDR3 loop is CASSSGTYEQYF. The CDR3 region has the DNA TGTGCCAGCAGTTCAGGGACCTACGAGCAGTACTTC.

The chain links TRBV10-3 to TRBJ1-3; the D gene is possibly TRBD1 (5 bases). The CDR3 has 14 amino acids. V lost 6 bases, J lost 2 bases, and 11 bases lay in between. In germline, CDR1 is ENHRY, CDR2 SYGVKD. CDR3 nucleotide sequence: TGTGCCATCAGCGGAACGACAGCTGGAAACACCATATATTTT. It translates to CAISGTTAGNTIYF.

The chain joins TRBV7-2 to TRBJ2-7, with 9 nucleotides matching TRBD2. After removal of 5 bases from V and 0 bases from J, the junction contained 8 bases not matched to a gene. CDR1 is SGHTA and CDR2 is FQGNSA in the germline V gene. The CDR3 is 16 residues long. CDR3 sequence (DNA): TGTGCCAGCAGCATGACTAGCGGCCGATACTCCTACGAGCAGTACTTC. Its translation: CASSMTSGRYSYEQYF.

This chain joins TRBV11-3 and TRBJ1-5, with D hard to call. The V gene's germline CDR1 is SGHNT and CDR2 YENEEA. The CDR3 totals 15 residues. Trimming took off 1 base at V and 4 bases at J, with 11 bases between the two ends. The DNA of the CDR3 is TGTGCCAGCAGCTTAGGAGGCCCGGAAAATCAGCCCCAGCATTTT. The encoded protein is CASSLGGPENQPQHF.

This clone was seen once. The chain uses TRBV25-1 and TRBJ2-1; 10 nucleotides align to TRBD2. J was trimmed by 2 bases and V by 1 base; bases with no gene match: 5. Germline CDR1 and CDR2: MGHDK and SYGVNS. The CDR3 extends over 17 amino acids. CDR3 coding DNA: TGTGCCAGCAGTGAATTACCTAGCGGGAGACCCTACAATGAGCAGTTCTTC. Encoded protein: CASSELPSGRPYNEQFF.

The CDR3, as DNA: TGTGCCAGCAGGACGGCATTGTCGCACTATGGCTACACCTTC. Its protein product is CASRTALSHYGYTF. The V and J genes are TRBV28 and TRBJ1-2; D gene uncertain. This CDR3 has 14 residues. Germline V gene data show CDR1 as MDHEN and CDR2 as SYDVKM. V gave up 6 bases and J gave up 3 bases, with 14 bases separating them.

CDR3 residues: CASSSPLRGHYGYTF. The CDR3 DNA is TGTGCCAGCAGTTCGCCCCTGAGGGGTCACTATGGCTACACCTTC. V gene TRBV27 combines with J gene TRBJ1-2; tentative D call: TRBD1 (5 bases). V was clipped by 4 bases and J by 3 bases, with 15 bases between them. This CDR3 has 15 residues. The V gene's germline CDR1 is MNHEY and CDR2 SMNVEV (reference sequence).

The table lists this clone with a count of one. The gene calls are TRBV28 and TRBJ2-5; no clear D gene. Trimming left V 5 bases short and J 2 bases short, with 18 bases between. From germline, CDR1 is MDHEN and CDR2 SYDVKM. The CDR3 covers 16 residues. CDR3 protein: CASSPPPGLKQETQYF. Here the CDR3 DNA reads TGTGCCAGCAGTCCCCCCCCCGGGCTGAAGCAAGAGACCCAGTACTTC.

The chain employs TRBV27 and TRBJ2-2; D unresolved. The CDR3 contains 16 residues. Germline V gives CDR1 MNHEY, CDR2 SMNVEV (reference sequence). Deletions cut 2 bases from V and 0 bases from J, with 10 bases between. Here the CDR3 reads CASSLGQVANTGELFF. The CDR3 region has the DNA TGTGCCAGCAGTTTAGGCCAGGTAGCGAACACCGGGGAGCTGTTTTTT.

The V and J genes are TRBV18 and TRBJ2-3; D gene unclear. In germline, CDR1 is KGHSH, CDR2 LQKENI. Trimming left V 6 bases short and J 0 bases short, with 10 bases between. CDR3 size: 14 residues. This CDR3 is CASSQASSTDTQYF. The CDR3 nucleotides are TGTGCCAGCTCCCAAGCTTCTAGCACAGATACGCAGTATTTT.

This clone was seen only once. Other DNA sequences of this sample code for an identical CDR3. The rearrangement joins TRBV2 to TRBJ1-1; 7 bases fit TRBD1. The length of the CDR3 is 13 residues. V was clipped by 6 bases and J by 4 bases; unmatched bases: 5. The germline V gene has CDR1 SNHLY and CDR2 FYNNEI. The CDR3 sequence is CASSRQGGTEAFF. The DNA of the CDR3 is TGTGCCAGCAGCCGACAGGGAGGCACTGAAGCTTTCTTT.